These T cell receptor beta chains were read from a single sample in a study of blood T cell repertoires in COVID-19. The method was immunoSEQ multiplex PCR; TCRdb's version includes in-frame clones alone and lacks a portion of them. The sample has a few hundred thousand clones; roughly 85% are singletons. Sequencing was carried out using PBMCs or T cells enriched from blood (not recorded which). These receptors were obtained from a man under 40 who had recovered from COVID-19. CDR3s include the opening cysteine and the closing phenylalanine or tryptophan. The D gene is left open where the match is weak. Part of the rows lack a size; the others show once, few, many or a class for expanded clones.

CASSLDRATDTQYF,TGTGCCAGCAGCTTGGACAGGGCCACAGATACGCAGTATTTT,-,TRBV5-6,14,TRBJ2-3,-
CASSEGHGKNIQYF,TGCGCCAGCAGTGAGGGGCATGGCAAAAACATTCAGTACTTC,-,TRBV10-1,14,TRBJ2-4,-
CASSYQTGGANQPQHF,TGTGCCAGCAGTTACCAGACAGGGGGCGCGAATCAGCCCCAGCATTTT,TRBD1,TRBV6-2/TRBV6-3,16,TRBJ1-5,-
CASTAGQGNQPQHF,TGTGCCAGCACCGCCGGACAGGGGAATCAGCCCCAGCATTTT,TRBD1,TRBV6-5,14,TRBJ1-5,-
CASSWAGRANNSPLHF,TGTGCCAGCAGCTGGGCCGGGCGGGCCAATAATTCACCCCTCCACTTT,-,TRBV7-2,16,TRBJ1-6,once
CASSGNRGGKETQYF,TGTGCCAGCTCGGGCAACAGGGGCGGAAAAGAGACCCAGTACTTC,TRBD1,TRBV18,15,TRBJ2-5,-
CASSDSFKTVLRTDTQYF,TGTGCCAGCAGTGATAGTTTTAAGACAGTTTTAAGGACAGATACGCAGTATTTT,-,TRBV6-1,18,TRBJ2-3,-
CASSLVSSGANVLTF,TGTGCCAGCAGCTTAGTGAGCTCTGGGGCCAACGTCCTGACTTTC,-,TRBV7-2,15,TRBJ2-6,-
CAWSVRGEQGDQPQHF,TGTGCCTGGAGTGTAAGAGGGGAGCAGGGGGATCAGCCCCAGCATTTT,TRBD1,TRBV30,16,TRBJ1-5,-
CASSLAPGGSYGYTF,TGTGCCAGCAGCTTAGCCCCCGGCGGGTCCTATGGCTACACCTTC,-,TRBV13,15,TRBJ1-2,few
CASSLLAGEVLFF,TGTGCCAGCAGCTTACTAGCGGGGGAGGTACTGTTCTTC,TRBD2,TRBV7-9,13,TRBJ2-1,-
CASSLGTGSSNQPQHF,TGTGCCAGCAGCTTGGGGACAGGCTCGAGCAATCAGCCCCAGCATTTT,TRBD1,TRBV9,16,TRBJ1-5,-
CASSLISEGYEQYF,TGCGCCAGCAGCTTGATTAGTGAGGGCTACGAGCAGTACTTC,-,TRBV5-1,14,TRBJ2-7,few
CASSSGQSNNEQFF,TGCGCCAGCAGCTCGGGACAGAGTAACAATGAGCAGTTCTTC,TRBD1,TRBV5-1,14,TRBJ2-1,-
CASSPTGFGYTF,TGTGCCAGCAGCCCTACAGGGTTCGGCTACACCTTC,-,TRBV7-2,12,TRBJ1-2,-
CSVGQGGYGYTF,TGCAGCGTTGGGCAGGGGGGCTATGGCTACACCTTC,TRBD1,TRBV29-1,12,TRBJ1-2,-